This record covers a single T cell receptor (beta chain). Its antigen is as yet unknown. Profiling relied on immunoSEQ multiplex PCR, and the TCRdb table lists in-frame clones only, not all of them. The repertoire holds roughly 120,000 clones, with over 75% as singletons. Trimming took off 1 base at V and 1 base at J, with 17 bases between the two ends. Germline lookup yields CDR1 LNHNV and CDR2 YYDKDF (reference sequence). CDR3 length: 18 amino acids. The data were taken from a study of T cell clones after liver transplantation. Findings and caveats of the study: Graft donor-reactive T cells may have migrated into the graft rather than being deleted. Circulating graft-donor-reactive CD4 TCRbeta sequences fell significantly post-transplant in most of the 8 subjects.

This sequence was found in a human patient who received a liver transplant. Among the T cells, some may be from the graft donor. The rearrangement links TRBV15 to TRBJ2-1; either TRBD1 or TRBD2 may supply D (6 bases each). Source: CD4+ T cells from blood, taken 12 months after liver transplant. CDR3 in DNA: TGTGCCACCAGCAGAGGGGGGGCCAGTCCACCTTCCTACAATGAGCAGTTCTTC. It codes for CATSRGGASPPSYNEQFF.